Below, 10 T cell receptor beta chains from the same sample are listed, as sequenced in a study of T cells in women clearing cervical HPV infection. Sequencing used immunoSEQ multiplex PCR; TCRdb keeps in-frame clones, though not all of them. Its clone listing holds around 23,000 clones. Sequencing was done on a sample of blood buffy coat. Receptors originate from a woman between 18 and 75 years old with a cervical HPV16 infection that either progressed to CIN3+ or cleared (not recorded which).

About this clone itself: The sequence runs out 3 residues before the end of the CDR3; the remainder is reconstructed from the germline J gene. The V and J genes are TRBV7-9 and TRBJ2-5; 12 bases fit TRBD2. The trim removed 4 bases at V and 4 bases at J, leaving 1 base unmatched. Per germline, CDR1 SEHNR and CDR2 FQNEAQ (reference sequence). The CDR3 sequence is 14 residues long. The sequenced part of the CDR3 DNA is TGTGCCAGCAGCTGGGGACTAGCGGGAGAGACC. This sequence encodes CASSWGLAGET. The whole CDR3 protein reads CASSWGLAGETQYF.

Comments on this clone: The observed sequence ends 3 residues before the CDR3 terminus, with the missing tail filled in from the germline J gene. The chain joins TRBV10-1 to TRBJ1-1; no clear D. The germline CDR1 and CDR2 sequences are WNHNN and SYGVQD (reference sequence). The CDR3 spans 15 residues. The sequenced part of the CDR3 DNA is TGCGCCAGCAGTGAGGATGTTGAGGGTACGATCGGA. Amino acid sequence: CASSEDVEGTIG. The full CDR3 protein is CASSEDVEGTIGAFF.

About this clone itself: One junction end disagrees with the germline gene, perhaps due to a read error. The CDR3 extends 3 residues past the end of the read, so its final part is completed from the germline J gene. The chain has TRBV7-9 and TRBJ1-2, with D unclear. The CDR3 is made up of 11 amino acids. Germline values: CDR1 SEHNR, CDR2 FQNEAQ (reference sequence). Partial CDR3 DNA: TGTTCCAGCAGCTTGGTCAGTCAC. This sequence encodes CSSSLVSH. The complete CDR3 reads CSSSLVSHYTF.

On this clone: The CDR3 end lies 3 residues beyond the end of the read and is filled in from the germline J gene. The chain recombines TRBV19 with TRBJ2-5; D unclear. The CDR3 spans 15 residues. V shed 3 bases and J shed 2 bases, with 13 bases lying between them. Germline CDR1 reads LNHDA; CDR2 reads SQIVND (reference sequence). The CDR3 bases that were read are TGTGCCAGTAGTATGGGCCGAAGACCGCAAGAGACC. This encodes CASSMGRRPQET. The full CDR3 is CASSMGRRPQETQYF.

A word on this clone: The read is 3 residues too short to cover the CDR3 end, so that end is filled in from the germline J gene. V and J are TRBV19 and TRBJ2-7; 9 bases are a match to TRBD2. Germline V CDR1 and CDR2: LNHDA, SQIVND (reference sequence). V trimming: 9 bases; J trimming: 5 bases; junction bases outside the gene matches: 8. This CDR3 contains 13 residues. The CDR3 spells CASSSGMGDEQYF. CDR3 DNA (partial): TGTGCCAGCTCTAGCGGGATGGGGGACGAG.

Concerning this clone itself: The DNA ends 3 residues before the CDR3 does, and the rest of the CDR3 is filled in from the germline J gene. V usage is TRBV20-1 and J usage is TRBJ2-5; 8 nucleotides align to TRBD2. Losses at the gene ends were 2 bases for V and 2 bases for J; bases not matched to a gene: 4. The CDR3 extends over 14 amino acids. The germline V gene has CDR1 DFQATT and CDR2 SNEGSKA (reference sequence). The CDR3 bases that were read are TGCAGTGCTAGACTAGCGGGCAAACAAGAGACC. Protein product: CSARLAGKQET. The complete CDR3 reads CSARLAGKQETQYF.

Note on this clone: The CDR3 end lies 3 residues beyond the end of the read and is filled in from the germline J gene. The J gene is TRBJ1-2, the V gene TRBV30; maybe TRBD1 (5 bases). V was pared by 4 bases and J by 7 bases, with 19 bases between. This CDR3 is built from 14 residues. The germline CDR1 and CDR2 sequences are GTSNPN and SVGIG (reference sequence). CDR3 in amino acids: CAWNPLGGEGGYTF. Partial CDR3 DNA: TGTGCCTGGAACCCCCTCGGGGGAGAGGGTGGC.

Comment on this clone: The read terminates 3 residues before the CDR3 end, so the remaining end is supplied by the germline J gene. The chain uses TRBV7-9 and TRBJ1-2; 8 bases agree with TRBD1. J lost 4 bases, V lost 3 bases, and 4 bases had no gene match. Per germline, CDR1 SEHNR and CDR2 FQNEAQ (reference sequence). CDR3 length equals 14 residues. CDR3 DNA, as far as it was read: TGTGCCAGCAGCTTTCAGGGGGCCGTCTATGGC. Translated: CASSFQGAVYG. In full, the CDR3 reads CASSFQGAVYGYTF.

Notes on this clone: The read finishes 3 residues shy of the CDR3 end, and the germline J gene is used to complete it. The V call is TRBV29-1, the J call TRBJ1-1; 9 bases line up with TRBD1. Looked up from germline, CDR1 is SQVTM and CDR2 is ANQGSEA. This CDR3 spans 15 amino acids. The CDR3 protein is CSTRLGQGAVDEAFF. CDR3 DNA (partial): TGCAGCACAAGGTTGGGACAGGGTGCCGTTGACGAA.

This clone counts as medium-sized by frequency. The CDR3 extends 3 residues past the end of the read, so its final part is completed from the germline J gene. The gene calls are TRBV19 and TRBJ2-7, with TRBD1 identical over 8 bases. Germline trimming cut 3 bases from V and 5 bases from J; bases unmatched to any gene: 9. CDR3 length: 15 residues. Germline V gene sequence: CDR1 LNHDA, CDR2 SQIVND (reference sequence). The covered CDR3 bases are TGTGCCAGTAGTATTACCGGGACAGGAGGTAACGAG. Protein product: CASSITGTGGNE. The CDR3 as a whole reads CASSITGTGGNEQYF.